Below are 14 T cell receptor beta chains sequenced from a single sample in a study of shared clonotypes between healthy human individuals. Profiled with immunoSEQ multiplex PCR; TCRdb holds only in-frame clones, not every one. The table includes 2 million to 2.5 million clones, approximately 93% detected once. The sample consisted of naive CD4+ T cells from PBMCs. Subset described: CD45RA+ positively selected. The source of these receptors is a man younger than 35 in good health. Some clones in this sample may be carry-over from other donors' samples.

This clone was observed a few times. The chain links TRBV5-1 to TRBJ1-1; D not resolved. The germline V gene has CDR1 SGHRS and CDR2 YFSETQ. Trimming took off 6 bases at V and 4 bases at J, with 7 bases between the two ends. CDR3 size: 11 residues. The CDR3 DNA sequence: TGCGCCAGCATGGAGGGCACTGAAGCTTTCTTT. It is translated as CASMEGTEAFF.

The genes are TRBV15 and TRBJ2-4; 7 bases are a match to TRBD2. The CDR3 runs 20 residues. The ends lost 5 bases at V and 0 bases at J; junction bases unmatched: 19. The germline V gene encodes CDR1 LNHNV and CDR2 YYDKDF (reference sequence). The CDR3 coding sequence is TGTGCCACCAGCCGTCCGACTAGCTCCTCAACCACTCTAGCCAAAAACATTCAGTACTTC. It codes for CATSRPTSSSTTLAKNIQYF.

The rearrangement links TRBV7-6 to TRBJ1-1; 7 bases fit TRBD1. J gave up 4 bases and V 6 bases, and 8 bases lay outside the gene matches. Germline V gives CDR1 SGHVS, CDR2 FNYEAQ. This CDR3 region has 14 residues. CDR3: CASRRTGDGTEAFF. CDR3 nucleotide sequence: TGTGCCAGCAGACGAACAGGGGATGGCACTGAAGCTTTCTTT.

Turning to this clone: Its ends do not fully match the called genes, so a read error is possible. This rearrangement joins TRBV7-9 to TRBJ1-5, with D perhaps TRBD1 (6 bases). The CDR3 has 16 residues. Looked up from germline, CDR1 is SEHNR and CDR2 is FQNEAQ (reference sequence). DNA for the CDR3: TGTGCCAGCAGTTTAGCGGCACAGGGAAGCAATCAGCCCCAGCATTTT. This translates into CASSLAAQGSNQPQHF.

This chain uses TRBV19 with TRBJ1-1; no reliable D call. V lost 6 bases, J lost 4 bases, and 12 bases lay in between. Germline lookup yields CDR1 LNHDA and CDR2 SQIVND (reference sequence). The CDR3 sequence is 13 residues long. The CDR3 sequence: CASSLSGSTEAFF. The CDR3, as DNA: TGTGCCAGTAGCCTCAGCGGGTCCACTGAAGCTTTCTTT.

The rearrangement links TRBV21-1 to TRBJ2-7; the table names TRBD1, a call not compared with the DNA. TRBV21-1 is designated a pseudogene. The CDR3 sequence is 16 residues long. CDR3 in DNA: TGTGCCAGCAGCAAAGGGCACAGAGGACAGGGCTACGAGCAGTACTTC. Amino acids: CASSKGHRGQGYEQYF.

The genes are TRBV7-2 and TRBJ2-5, with TRBD2 matching over 7 bases. Germline V gene data show CDR1 as SGHTA and CDR2 as FQGNSA. The V and J ends lost 5 bases and 10 bases, in that order; junction bases with no gene match: 4. The CDR3 is 11 amino acids. CDR3 in amino acids: CASSTSGGQYF. Written as DNA, the CDR3 is TGTGCCAGCAGCACCTCGGGGGGCCAGTACTTC.

This rearrangement joins TRBV7-3 to TRBJ2-5; 14 bases fit TRBD2. The trim removed 2 bases at V and 4 bases at J, leaving 6 bases unmatched. The germline V gene encodes CDR1 SGHTA and CDR2 FQGTGA. The CDR3 is made up of 17 amino acids. CDR3 bases: TGTGCCAGCAGCTTATCGGGGACTAGCGGGAGTAGAGAGACCCAGTACTTC. This sequence encodes CASSLSGTSGSRETQYF.

The rearrangement links TRBV18 to TRBJ1-3; tentative D call: TRBD1 (6 bases). The CDR3 is made up of 16 amino acids. V was cut by 3 bases and J by 0 bases, with 12 bases left in between. Germline V gives CDR1 KGHSH, CDR2 LQKENI. CDR3 DNA: TGTGCCAGCTCACCCCGAAGGGACATCTCTGGAAACACCATATATTTT. This translates into CASSPRRDISGNTIYF.

J is TRBJ1-3 and V is TRBV2; D is possibly TRBD1 (5 bases). V was shortened by 6 bases and J by 6 bases, with 12 bases between the two germline ends. There are 13 residues in the CDR3. Germline assignment: CDR1 SNHLY and CDR2 FYNNEI. The chain's CDR3 is CASRGTIENTIYF. The CDR3 DNA reads as TGTGCCAGCAGGGGGACCATTGAAAACACCATATATTTT.

The CDR3 sequence: CASSPEGGGVYEQYF. CDR3 DNA sequence: TGTGCCAGCAGCCCCGAGGGGGGAGGAGTCTACGAGCAGTACTTC. The genes are TRBV7-2 and TRBJ2-7, with D possibly being TRBD1 or TRBD2 (6 bases each). Germline values: CDR1 SGHTA, CDR2 FQGNSA. The CDR3 extends over 15 amino acids. V lost 5 bases, J lost 3 bases, and 17 bases lay in between.

The chain couples TRBV10-2 to TRBJ2-4; D is undetermined. This CDR3 comprises 12 residues. Between the trimmed V and J ends, which lost 6 bases and 5 bases, there was a span of 8 bases. Germline lookup yields CDR1 WSHSY and CDR2 SAAADI. The CDR3 nucleotides are TGCGCCAGCAGCCTACAGCAAAACATTCAGTACTTC. Its translation is CASSLQQNIQYF.

The chain employs TRBV9 and TRBJ2-1; D is perhaps TRBD1 (6 bases). The CDR3 sequence is 16 residues long. Trimming removed 0 bases from V and 0 bases from J, with 10 bases in between. Germline V gene lookup returns CDR1 SGDLS and CDR2 YYNGEE. The CDR3 nucleotides read TGTGCCAGCAGCGTAGTTGGGGACACCTCCTACAATGAGCAGTTCTTC. It codes for CASSVVGDTSYNEQFF.

This chain's CDR3 is CASSLRTGMNTEAFF. The CDR3 bases are TGTGCCAGCAGCCTTCGGACAGGCATGAACACTGAAGCTTTCTTT. V and J are TRBV7-9 and TRBJ1-1; 7 bases align to TRBD1. The germline V gene has CDR1 SEHNR and CDR2 FQNEAQ (reference sequence). The CDR3 is 15 amino acids. V trimming: 5 bases; J trimming: 0 bases; junction bases outside the gene matches: 6.